The present T cell receptor beta chain was sequenced within a study of cytomegalovirus exposure and HLA in healthy donors. Vbeta (60) and Jbeta (13) primers were used in the PCR. Clones were sequenced by immunoSEQ multiplex PCR, and TCRdb holds only the in-frame ones, with some missing. The repertoire holds some 190,000 clones, with more than 75% as singletons. Unmatched junction bases numbered 3, after V lost 4 bases and J lost 6 bases. CDR1 is LNHDA and CDR2 is SQIVND in the germline V gene (reference sequence). The CDR3 is 14 residues long. A word on this clone: Its antigen is not identified.

Study conclusions and caveats: By HLA locus, TCR association rates varied in a later analysis, with DRB1 showing the most and HLA-C the fewest.

The sequenced material came from PBMCs. V usage is TRBV19 and J usage is TRBJ1-5, with 10 bases fitting TRBD1. This TCR derives from a man aged 40-49 years in good health and CMV-seropositive. The CDR3 DNA reads TGTGCCAGTAGTAACGGACAGGGGGGTCAGCCCCAGCATTTT. It codes for CASSNGQGGQPQHF.